Listed here are 2 T cell receptor beta chains from one sample, sequenced in a study of blood T cell repertoires in COVID-19. Produced via immunoSEQ multiplex PCR; TCRdb's table is partial and in-frame only. The repertoire consists of around 250,000 clones, with 80% to 85% occurring once and the leading ten covering around 3.5%. Sequenced sample: peripheral blood. These receptors came from a young woman with acute or convalescent COVID-19.

The chain carries TRBV10-1 and TRBJ2-1; D possibly corresponds to TRBD2 (6 bases). CDR1 is WNHNN and CDR2 is SYGVQD in the germline V gene (reference sequence). The CDR3 loop spans 13 amino acids. V lost 3 bases to trimming and J lost 6 bases, with 9 bases between them. As DNA, the CDR3 is TGCGCCAGCAGTGATCGGAGGGCCAATGAGCAGTTCTTC. Encoded protein: CASSDRRANEQFF.

This rearrangement joins TRBV5-1 to TRBJ1-2; possibly TRBD1 for D (5 bases). Trimming took 4 bases from V and 7 from J, leaving 11 bases between them. The V gene's germline CDR1 is SGHRS and CDR2 YFSETQ. The CDR3 contains 12 residues. CDR3 nucleotide sequence: TGCGCCAGCAGCGGAGACAGCTCTGGCTACACCTTC. Its protein product is CASSGDSSGYTF.